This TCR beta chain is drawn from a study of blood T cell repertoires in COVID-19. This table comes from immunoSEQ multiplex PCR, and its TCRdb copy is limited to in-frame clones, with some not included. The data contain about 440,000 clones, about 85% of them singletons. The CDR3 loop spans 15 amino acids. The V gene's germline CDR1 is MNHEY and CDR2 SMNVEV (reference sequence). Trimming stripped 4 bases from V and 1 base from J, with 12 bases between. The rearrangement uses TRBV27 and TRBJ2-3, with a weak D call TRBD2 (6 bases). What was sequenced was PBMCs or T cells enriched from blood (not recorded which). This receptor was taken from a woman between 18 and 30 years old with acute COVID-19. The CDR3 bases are TGTGCCAGCAGTTCCAAAGGGGAGGGCACAGATACGCAGTATTTT. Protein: CASSSKGEGTDTQYF.